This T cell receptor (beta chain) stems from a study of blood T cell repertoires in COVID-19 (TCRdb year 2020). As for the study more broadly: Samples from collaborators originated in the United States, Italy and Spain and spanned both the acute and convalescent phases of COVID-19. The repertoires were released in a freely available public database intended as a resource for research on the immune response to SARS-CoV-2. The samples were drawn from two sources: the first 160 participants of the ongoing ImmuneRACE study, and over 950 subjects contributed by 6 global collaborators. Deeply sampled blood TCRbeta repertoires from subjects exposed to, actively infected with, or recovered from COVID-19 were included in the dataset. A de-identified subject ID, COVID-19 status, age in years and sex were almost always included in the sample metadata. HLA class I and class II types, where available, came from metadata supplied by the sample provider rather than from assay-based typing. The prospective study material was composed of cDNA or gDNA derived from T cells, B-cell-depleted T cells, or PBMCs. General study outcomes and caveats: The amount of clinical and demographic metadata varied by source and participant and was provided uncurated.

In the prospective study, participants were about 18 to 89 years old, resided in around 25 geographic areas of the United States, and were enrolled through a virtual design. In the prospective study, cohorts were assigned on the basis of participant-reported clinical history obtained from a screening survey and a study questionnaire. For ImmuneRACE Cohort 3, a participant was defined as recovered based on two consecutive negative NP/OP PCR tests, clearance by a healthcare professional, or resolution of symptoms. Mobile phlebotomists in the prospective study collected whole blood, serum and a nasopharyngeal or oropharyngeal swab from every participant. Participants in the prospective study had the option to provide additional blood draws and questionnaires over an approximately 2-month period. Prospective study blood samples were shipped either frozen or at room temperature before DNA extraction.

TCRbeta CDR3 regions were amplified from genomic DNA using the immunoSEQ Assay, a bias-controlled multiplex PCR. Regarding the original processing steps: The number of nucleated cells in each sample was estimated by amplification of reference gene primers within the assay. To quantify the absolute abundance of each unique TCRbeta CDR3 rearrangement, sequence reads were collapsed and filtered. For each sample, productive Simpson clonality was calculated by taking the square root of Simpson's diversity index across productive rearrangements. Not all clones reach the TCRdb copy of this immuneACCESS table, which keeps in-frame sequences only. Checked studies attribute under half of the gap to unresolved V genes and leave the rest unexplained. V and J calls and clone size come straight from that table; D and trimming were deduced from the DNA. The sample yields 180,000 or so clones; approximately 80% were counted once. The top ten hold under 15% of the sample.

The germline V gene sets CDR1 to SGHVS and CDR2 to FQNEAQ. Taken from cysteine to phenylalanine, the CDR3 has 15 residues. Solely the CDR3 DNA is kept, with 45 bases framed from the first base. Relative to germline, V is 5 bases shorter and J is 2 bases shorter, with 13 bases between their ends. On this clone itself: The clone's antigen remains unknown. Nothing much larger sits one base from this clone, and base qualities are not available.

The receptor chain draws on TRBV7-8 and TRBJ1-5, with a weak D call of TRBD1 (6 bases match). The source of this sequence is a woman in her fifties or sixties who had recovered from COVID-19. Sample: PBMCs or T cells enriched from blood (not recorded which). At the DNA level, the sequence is TGTGCCAGCAGCACCGCAGGGGTTGGCAATCAGCCCCAGCATTTT. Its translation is CASSTAGVGNQPQHF.